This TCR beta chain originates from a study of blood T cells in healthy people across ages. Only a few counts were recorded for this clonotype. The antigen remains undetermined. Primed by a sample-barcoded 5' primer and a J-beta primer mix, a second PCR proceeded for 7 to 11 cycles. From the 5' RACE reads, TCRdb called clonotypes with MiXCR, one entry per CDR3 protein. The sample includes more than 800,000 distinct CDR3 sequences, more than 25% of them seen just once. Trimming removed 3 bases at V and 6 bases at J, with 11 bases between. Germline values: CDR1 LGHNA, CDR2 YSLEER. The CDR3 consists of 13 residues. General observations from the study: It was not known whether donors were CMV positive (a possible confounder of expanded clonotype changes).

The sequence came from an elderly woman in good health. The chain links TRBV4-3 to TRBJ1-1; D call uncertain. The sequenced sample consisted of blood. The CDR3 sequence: CASSQAGLSEAFF. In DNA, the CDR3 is TGCGCCAGCAGCCAGGCCGGTTTGTCTGAAGCTTTCTTT.